The T cell receptor (beta chain) under discussion was sequenced for a study of blood T cell repertoires in COVID-19. Background on the study: Samples taken during acute and convalescent COVID-19 were collected in the United States, Italy and Spain. T cells, B-cell-depleted T cells, or PBMCs supplied cDNA or gDNA.

The ends were cut back, 4 bases at V and 0 bases at J, with 17 bases in the middle. The CDR3 has 18 amino acids. Germline CDR1 and CDR2: SGHRS and YFSETQ. Original processing notes: Nucleated cell number was recorded as an estimate derived from reference gene primer amplification. Generated by immunoSEQ multiplex PCR, the TCRdb table keeps only in-frame clones and is missing some. The V and J calls and the clone size are those of that table, but D and trimming were determined from the DNA. The table lists around 25,000 clones, 80% to 90% of them singletons, with more than 7.5% in the top ten. This clonotype originated in a man aged 65 to 85 with acute or convalescent COVID-19. Sequencing was done on a sample of peripheral blood. The genes are TRBV5-1 and TRBJ2-6; perhaps TRBD1 as D (6 bases). CDR3 in amino acids: CASSPTGLSASGANVLTF. The CDR3 DNA sequence: TGCGCCAGCAGCCCAACAGGGTTATCTGCCTCTGGGGCCAACGTCCTGACTTTC.